Each of the 3 T cell receptor beta chains below was sequenced from the same sample in a study of blood T cell repertoires in COVID-19. TCRdb's table, derived via immunoSEQ multiplex PCR, lists solely in-frame clones and lacks some. The sample consists of 300,000 to 350,000 clones, 85% to 90% of them appearing once. The sequenced sample was PBMCs or T cells enriched from blood (not recorded which). The receptors come from a woman under 40 who had recovered from COVID-19.

The V call is TRBV28, the J call TRBJ2-3, with 7 bases that match TRBD2. CDR3 length: 14 amino acids. Per the germline V gene, CDR1 is MDHEN and CDR2 is SYDVKM. V lost 2 bases to trimming and J lost 6 bases; unmatched junction nucleotides: 5. CDR3 nucleotide sequence: TGTGCCAGCAGTTTAATCGCCGGGAGGGATACGCAGTATTTT. It specifies CASSLIAGRDTQYF. The full variable domain, completed using reference TRBV28 and TRBJ2-3, is DVKVTQSSRYLVKRTGEKVFLECVQDMDHENMFWYRQDPGLGLRLIYFSYDVKMKEKGDIPEGYSVSREKKERFSLILESASTNQTSMYLCASSLIAGRDTQYFGPGTRLTVL.

The chain has TRBV27 and TRBJ2-7; 10 positions agree with TRBD2. The CDR3 has 19 residues. With V trimmed by 3 bases and J by 0 bases, 14 bases remained unmatched. Germline V gene data show CDR1 as MNHEY and CDR2 as SMNVEV (reference sequence). CDR3 in amino acids: CASSFDRFSGRPPSYEQYF. The CDR3 DNA follows: TGTGCCAGCAGTTTTGACAGATTTAGCGGGAGGCCCCCCTCCTACGAGCAGTACTTC.

This clone is a singleton in its sample. The rearrangement uses TRBV11-2 and TRBJ1-4; the D gene is possibly TRBD1 (5 bases). The CDR3 is 17 amino acids. Trimming cost V 6 bases and J 0 bases, with 17 bases left between them. The germline V gene encodes CDR1 SGHAT and CDR2 FQNNGV. DNA for the CDR3: TGTGCCAGCAGACGATTTGGGGGGACTCCAACTAATGAAAAACTGTTTTTT. Translated, it gives CASRRFGGTPTNEKLFF.